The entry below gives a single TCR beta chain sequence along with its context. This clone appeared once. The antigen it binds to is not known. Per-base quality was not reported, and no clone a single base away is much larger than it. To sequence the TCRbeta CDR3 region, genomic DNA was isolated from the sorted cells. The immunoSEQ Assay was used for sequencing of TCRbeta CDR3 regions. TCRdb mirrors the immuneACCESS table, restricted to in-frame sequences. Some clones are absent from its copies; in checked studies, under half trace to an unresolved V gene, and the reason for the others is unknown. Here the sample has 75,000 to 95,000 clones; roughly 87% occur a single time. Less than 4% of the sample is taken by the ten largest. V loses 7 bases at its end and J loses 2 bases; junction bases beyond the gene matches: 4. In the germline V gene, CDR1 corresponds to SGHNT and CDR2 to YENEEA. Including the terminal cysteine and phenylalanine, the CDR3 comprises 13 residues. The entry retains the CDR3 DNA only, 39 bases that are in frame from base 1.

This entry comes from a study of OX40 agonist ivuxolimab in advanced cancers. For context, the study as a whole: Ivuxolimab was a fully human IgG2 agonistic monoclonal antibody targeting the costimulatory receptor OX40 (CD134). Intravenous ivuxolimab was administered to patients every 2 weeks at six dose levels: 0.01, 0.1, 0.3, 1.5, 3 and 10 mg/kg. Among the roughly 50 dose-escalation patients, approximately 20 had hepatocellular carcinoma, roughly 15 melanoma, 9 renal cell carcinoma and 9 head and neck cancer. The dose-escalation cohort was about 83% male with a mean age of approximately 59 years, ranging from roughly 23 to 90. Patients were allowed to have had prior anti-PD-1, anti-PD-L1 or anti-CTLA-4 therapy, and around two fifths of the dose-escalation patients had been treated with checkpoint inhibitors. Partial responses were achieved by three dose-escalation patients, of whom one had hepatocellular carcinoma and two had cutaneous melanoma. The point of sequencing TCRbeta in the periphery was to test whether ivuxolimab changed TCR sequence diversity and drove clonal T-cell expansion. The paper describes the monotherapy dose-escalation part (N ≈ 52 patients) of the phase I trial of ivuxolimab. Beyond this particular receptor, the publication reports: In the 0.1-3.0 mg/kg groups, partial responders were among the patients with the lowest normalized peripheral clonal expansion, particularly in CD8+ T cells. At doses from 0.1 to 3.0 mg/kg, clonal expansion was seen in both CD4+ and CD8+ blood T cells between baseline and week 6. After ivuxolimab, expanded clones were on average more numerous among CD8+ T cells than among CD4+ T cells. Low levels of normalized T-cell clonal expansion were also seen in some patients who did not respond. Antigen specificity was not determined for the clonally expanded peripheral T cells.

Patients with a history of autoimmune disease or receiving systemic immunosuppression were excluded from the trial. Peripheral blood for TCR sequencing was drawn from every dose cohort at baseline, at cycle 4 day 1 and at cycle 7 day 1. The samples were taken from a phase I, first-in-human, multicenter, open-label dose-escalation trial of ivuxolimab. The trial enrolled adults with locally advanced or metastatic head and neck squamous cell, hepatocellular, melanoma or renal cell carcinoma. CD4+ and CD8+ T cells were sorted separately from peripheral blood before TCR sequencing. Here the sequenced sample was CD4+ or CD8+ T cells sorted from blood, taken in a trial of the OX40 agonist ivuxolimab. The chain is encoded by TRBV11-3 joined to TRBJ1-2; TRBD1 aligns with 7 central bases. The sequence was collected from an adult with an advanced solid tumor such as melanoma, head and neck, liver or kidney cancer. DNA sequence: TGTGCCAGCACCCCGGGACAGAACTATGGCTACACCTTC. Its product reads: CASTPGQNYGYTF.